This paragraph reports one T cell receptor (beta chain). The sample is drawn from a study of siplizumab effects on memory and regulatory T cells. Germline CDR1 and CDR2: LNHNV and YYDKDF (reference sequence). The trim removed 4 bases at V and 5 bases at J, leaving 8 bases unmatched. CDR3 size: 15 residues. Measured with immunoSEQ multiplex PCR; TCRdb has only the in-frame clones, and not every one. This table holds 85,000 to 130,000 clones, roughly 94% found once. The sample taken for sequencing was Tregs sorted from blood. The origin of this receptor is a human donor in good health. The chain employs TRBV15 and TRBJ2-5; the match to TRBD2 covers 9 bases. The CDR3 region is CATSTRLAAQETQYF. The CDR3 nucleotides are TGTGCCACCAGCACACGACTAGCGGCCCAGGAGACCCAGTACTTC.